These 23 T cell receptor beta chains originate from one sample sequenced in a study of T cell repertoires in cytomegalovirus infection. TCRdb reprocessed the reads with MiXCR, giving one entry per CDR3 protein. This table holds about 570,000 distinct CDR3 sequences, 40% found once. These receptors' targets are unknown. Sequenced material: cultured PBMCs, taken from culture after CMV antigen stimulation. The receptors shown here come from a human donor in good health (CMV status not recorded). Some clones in this sample may be carry-over from other donors' samples.

In the case of this clonotype: A read error is likely, as this CDR3 ends without the conserved phenylalanine or tryptophan. No DNA is shown, since the ends of the CDR3 on it are uncertain; the CDR3 is the one TCRdb lists. The chain couples TRBV11-2 to TRBJ2-7; the table assigns TRBD2, which was not confirmed against the DNA. 13 amino acids form the CDR3, both terminal residues included. CDR1 and CDR2 from the germline V gene are SGHAT and FQNNGV. CDR3 residues: CASSLDHRREKIL.

This clonotype has just a few counts. The chain recombines TRBV7-2 with TRBJ2-3, with D uncertain. The CDR3 totals 12 residues. The germline gives CDR1 SGHTA, CDR2 FQGNSA. V lost 4 bases, J lost 2 bases, and 4 bases lay in between. The chain's CDR3 is CASSSVTDTQYF. For the CDR3, the DNA is TGTGCCAGCAGCTCGGTCACAGATACGCAGTATTTT.

This clonotype was detected only a few times. J is TRBJ1-5 and V is TRBV6-1, with D tentatively TRBD1 (6 bases). The CDR3 loop spans 15 amino acids. The germline V and J ends were trimmed by 9 bases and 4 bases, with 19 bases remaining between them. Germline V CDR1 and CDR2: MNHNS, SASEGT. CDR3 region: CASRRAGTLNQPQHF. CDR3 coding DNA: TGTGCCAGTCGCCGAGCCGGGACACTTAATCAGCCCCAGCATTTT.

This clonotype came up many times. V gene TRBV7-2 combines with J gene TRBJ2-1; TRBD2 might be the D (5 bases). V gave up 7 bases and J gave up 5 bases, with 21 bases separating them. Germline V CDR1 and CDR2: SGHTA, FQGNSA. This CDR3 has 16 amino acids. Here the CDR3 reads CASNSKRLAVNNEQFF. In DNA, the CDR3 is TGTGCCAGCAACTCCAAGAGGCTAGCTGTCAACAATGAGCAGTTCTTC.

There are a few counts of this clonotype. The chain is built from TRBV12-3 or TRBV12-4 and TRBJ2-5, with D perhaps TRBD1 (5 bases). The CDR3 runs to 18 residues. V lost 5 bases to trimming and J lost 2 bases, with 24 bases between them. The CDR3 DNA reads TGTGCCAGCAGTCCTGATGAAGGGGCAGGGATGGGGCAAGAGACCCAGTACTTC. Encoded protein: CASSPDEGAGMGQETQYF.

This chain links TRBV12-3 or TRBV12-4 with TRBJ2-1; perhaps TRBD2 as D (5 bases). The CDR3 is made up of 11 amino acids. V was clipped by 3 bases and J by 12 bases, with 9 bases between them. The chain's CDR3 is CASSLLSGQFF. CDR3 in DNA: TGTGCCAGCAGTTTGCTGAGCGGGCAGTTCTTC.

V and J are TRBV2 and TRBJ1-1; TRBD1 aligns across 7 bases. CDR3 length: 13 residues. CDR1 SNHLY and CDR2 FYNNEI come from the germline V gene. With 7 bases clipped from V and 3 bases from J, the junction kept 5 bases outside the gene matches. CDR3 bases: TGTGCCAGCACTTCAACAGGGGACACTGAAGCTTTCTTT. The encoded protein is CASTSTGDTEAFF.

CDR3 sequence (DNA): TGTGCCAGCAGCGCCGGGAGCGATGAGCAGTTCTTC. Translated, it gives CASSAGSDEQFF. J is TRBJ2-1 and V is TRBV13; possible D gene TRBD2, 6 bases. The CDR3 loop spans 12 amino acids. V gave up 5 bases and J gave up 8 bases, with 10 bases separating them. The germline V gene encodes CDR1 PRHDT and CDR2 FYEKMQ (reference sequence).

The chain employs TRBV6-5 and TRBJ1-4; D is perhaps TRBD1 (5 bases). This CDR3 is 16 amino acids long. V was shortened by 5 bases and J by 0 bases, with 13 bases between the two germline ends. Germline CDR1 reads MNHEY; CDR2 reads SVGAGI. The CDR3 reads CASSRDGLATNEKLFF. CDR3 in DNA: TGTGCCAGCAGTCGGGACGGTCTTGCAACTAATGAAAAACTGTTTTTT.

In this sample, this clonotype turned up once. The chain combines TRBV14 with TRBJ1-2; no clear D. Trimming stripped 4 bases from V and 4 bases from J, with 13 bases between. From germline, CDR1 is SGHDN and CDR2 FVKESK. The CDR3 is made up of 14 amino acids. CDR3 amino acids: CASSPGGNPYGYTF. CDR3 in DNA: TGTGCCAGCAGCCCTGGAGGGAACCCCTATGGCTACACCTTC. The entire variable domain, with the rest obtained from reference TRBV14 and TRBJ1-2, is as follows: EAGVTQFPSHSVIEKGQTVTLRCDPISGHDNLYWYRRVMGKEIKFLLHFVKESKQDESGMPNNRFLAERTGGTYSTLKVQPAELEDSGVYFCASSPGGNPYGYTFGSGTRLTVV.

There are a few counts of this clonotype. The chain combines TRBV6-1 with TRBJ2-5; TRBD2 agrees at 14 bases. The V gene end was trimmed by 6 bases and the J gene end by 4 bases; junction bases not matched to a gene: 4. The CDR3 runs to 15 residues. Germline V gives CDR1 MNHNS, CDR2 SASEGT. CDR3 sequence (DNA): TGTGCCAGCAGAAGGGGACTAGCGGGAGTAGAGACCCAGTACTTC. Translated, it gives CASRRGLAGVETQYF.

The genes are TRBV7-9 and TRBJ2-7, with a weak D call TRBD2 (5 bases). V dropped 7 bases and J dropped 7 bases, with 20 bases sitting between them. CDR3 length: 14 residues. CDR1 SEHNR and CDR2 FQNEAQ come from the germline V gene (reference sequence). CDR3 amino acids: CASTVLMVSGEQYF. Written as DNA, the CDR3 is TGTGCCAGCACCGTTCTAATGGTTTCGGGGGAGCAGTACTTC.

The J gene is TRBJ2-3, the V gene TRBV7-6, with 9 bases identical to TRBD1. Germline CDR1 reads SGHVS; CDR2 reads FNYEAQ. The CDR3 runs 16 residues. After removal of 5 bases from V and 4 bases from J, the junction contained 10 bases not matched to a gene. CDR3 loop: CASSTGQGSYSDTQYF. The CDR3 region has the DNA TGTGCCAGCAGCACGGGACAGGGTAGTTATTCAGATACGCAGTATTTT.

This chain uses TRBV7-6 with TRBJ1-4; 10 bases agree with TRBD1. The V gene end was trimmed by 5 bases and the J gene end by 12 bases; junction bases not matched to a gene: 12. The CDR3 totals 15 residues. Per the germline V gene, CDR1 is SGHVS and CDR2 is FNYEAQ. The CDR3 protein is CASSPRQGAKVELFF. The DNA of the CDR3 is TGTGCCAGCAGCCCACGACAGGGGGCGAAGGTGGAACTGTTTTTT.

V usage is TRBV20-1 and J usage is TRBJ2-1; 12 bases agree with TRBD2. With V trimmed by 5 bases and J by 7 bases, 9 bases remained unmatched. This CDR3 has 15 amino acids. Germline CDR1 DFQATT, CDR2 SNEGSKA (reference sequence). CDR3 loop: CSASTSGRLSNEQFF. The CDR3 DNA follows: TGCAGTGCTTCAACTAGCGGGAGGCTTTCTAATGAGCAGTTCTTC.

This chain connects TRBV20-1 to TRBJ2-7; a weak D match, TRBD2 (6 bases). The V gene lost 3 bases and the J gene lost 0 bases, with 18 bases spanning the gap. Looked up from germline, CDR1 is DFQATT and CDR2 is SNEGSKA (reference sequence). This CDR3 is built from 16 residues. The chain's CDR3 is CSASYSGATSSYEQYF. The CDR3 DNA reads as TGCAGTGCTAGTTATAGCGGAGCAACCTCCTCCTACGAGCAGTACTTC.

J is TRBJ2-5 and V is TRBV7-8; 12 bases agree with TRBD2. The ends lost 4 bases at V and 4 bases at J; junction bases unmatched: 4. CDR1 and CDR2 (germline): SGHVS, FQNEAQ. The CDR3 runs 15 residues. DNA of the CDR3: TGTGCCAGCAGCTCGCAGGGACTAGCGGGAGAGACCCAGTACTTC. As protein: CASSSQGLAGETQYF.

This clonotype was counted a few times. This sequence joins TRBV7-8 and TRBJ2-3; the D is unclear. In germline, CDR1 is SGHVS, CDR2 FQNEAQ. This CDR3 is 12 amino acids long. Trimming cost V 5 bases and J 2 bases, with 5 bases left between them. CDR3 protein: CASSAHTDTQYF. As DNA, the CDR3 is TGTGCCAGCAGCGCCCACACAGATACGCAGTATTTT.

This clonotype has more than one count but fewer than ten. The chain combines TRBV7-8 with TRBJ2-1; 9 bases are a match to TRBD2. CDR1 is SGHVS and CDR2 is FQNEAQ in the germline V gene. V shed 1 base and J 1 base; nucleotides not matched to a gene: 8. This CDR3 comprises 18 residues. The CDR3 bases are TGTGCCAGCAGCTTAGGGCGGGGGGGCCTAAATTCCTACAATGAGCAGTTCTTC. It yields the protein CASSLGRGGLNSYNEQFF.

V and J are TRBV18 and TRBJ2-3, with D perhaps matching TRBD2 (6 bases). V dropped 3 bases and J dropped 6 bases, with 16 bases sitting between them. The germline V gene has CDR1 KGHSH and CDR2 LQKENI. CDR3 length: 15 residues. CDR3 sequence: CASSPRDSGRDTQYF. DNA for the CDR3: TGTGCCAGCTCACCGAGGGACTCCGGCCGTGATACGCAGTATTTT. The variable domain in full, with the rest retrieved from reference TRBV18 and TRBJ2-3, is NAGVMQNPRHLVRRRGQEARLRCSPMKGHSHVYWYRQLPEEGLKFMVYLQKENIIDESGMPKERFSAEFPKEGPSILRIQQVVRGDSAAYFCASSPRDSGRDTQYFGPGTRLTVL.

J is TRBJ2-1 and V is TRBV6-6; D not resolved. Per germline, CDR1 MNHNY and CDR2 SVGAGI (reference sequence). The CDR3 has 16 residues. V was trimmed by 5 bases and J by 3 bases, leaving 17 bases between them. CDR3 loop: CASSGSTRSFYNEQFF. The DNA for the CDR3 is TGTGCCAGCAGTGGATCGACACGGAGCTTCTACAATGAGCAGTTCTTC.

This clonotype was seen a handful of times. The genes are TRBV7-9 and TRBJ1-1; D remains unclear. Trimming removed 1 base at V and 1 base at J, with 7 bases between. The V gene's germline CDR1 is SEHNR and CDR2 FQNEAQ (reference sequence). This CDR3 is 14 amino acids long. CDR3 protein: CASSLDASNTEAFF. The CDR3 region has the DNA TGTGCCAGCAGCTTAGACGCCTCGAACACTGAAGCTTTCTTT.

This rearrangement joins TRBV2 to TRBJ2-1, with a possible D match to TRBD2 (6 bases). The CDR3 is made up of 10 amino acids. With 7 bases removed from V and 12 bases from J, the gap between germline ends came to 10 bases. Looked up from germline, CDR1 is SNHLY and CDR2 is FYNNEI. CDR3 bases: TGTGCCAGCAACGGGAGAGTGCAGTTCTTC. It translates to CASNGRVQFF.